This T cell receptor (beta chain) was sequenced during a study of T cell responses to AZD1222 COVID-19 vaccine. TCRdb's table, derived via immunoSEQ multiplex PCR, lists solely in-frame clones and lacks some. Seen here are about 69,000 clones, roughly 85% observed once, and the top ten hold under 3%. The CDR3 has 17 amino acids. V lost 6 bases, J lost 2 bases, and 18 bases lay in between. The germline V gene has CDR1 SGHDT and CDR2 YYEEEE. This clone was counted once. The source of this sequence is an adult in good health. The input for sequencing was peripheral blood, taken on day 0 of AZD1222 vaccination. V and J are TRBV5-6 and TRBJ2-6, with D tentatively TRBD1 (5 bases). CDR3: CASTPYQGRAGANVLTF. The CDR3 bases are TGTGCCAGCACTCCGTATCAGGGTAGGGCTGGGGCCAACGTCCTGACTTTC. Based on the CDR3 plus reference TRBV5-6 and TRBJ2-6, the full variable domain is DAGVTQSPTHLIKTRGQQVTLRCSPKSGHDTVSWYQQALGQGPQFIFQYYEEEERQRGNFPDRFSGHQFPNYSSELNVNALLLGDSALYLCASTPYQGRAGANVLTFGAGSRLTVL.